This T cell receptor beta chain was captured by sequencing in a study of brain T cells in children with intractable seizures. The study, taken as a whole, reports: Clones missing pre-surgery may reflect undersampling of that blood sample. Viral specificity was inferred only from CDR3 similarity; HCMV serostatus was unknown.

Using immunoSEQ multiplex PCR, the repertoire was profiled, and TCRdb retains in-frame clones only, with some absent. This table has 110,000 or so clones, roughly 94% appearing once. Regarding this clone: Its target is not known.

Only cases whose brain tissue showed the highest T cell transcript signatures were sequenced. The CDR3 totals 14 residues. Trimming pared 7 bases from V and 4 bases from J, leaving 13 bases between. CDR1 and CDR2 from the germline V gene are MDHEN and SYDVKM. The J gene is TRBJ1-4, the V gene TRBV28; TRBD1 might be the D (6 bases). This receptor was identified in a boy less than two years old with hemimegalencephaly and intractable seizures. Source: peripheral blood, taken at surgery. In DNA, the CDR3 is TGTGCCAGCACCCATCAGGGGAATAATGAAAAACTGTTTTTT. Protein sequence: CASTHQGNNEKLFF.